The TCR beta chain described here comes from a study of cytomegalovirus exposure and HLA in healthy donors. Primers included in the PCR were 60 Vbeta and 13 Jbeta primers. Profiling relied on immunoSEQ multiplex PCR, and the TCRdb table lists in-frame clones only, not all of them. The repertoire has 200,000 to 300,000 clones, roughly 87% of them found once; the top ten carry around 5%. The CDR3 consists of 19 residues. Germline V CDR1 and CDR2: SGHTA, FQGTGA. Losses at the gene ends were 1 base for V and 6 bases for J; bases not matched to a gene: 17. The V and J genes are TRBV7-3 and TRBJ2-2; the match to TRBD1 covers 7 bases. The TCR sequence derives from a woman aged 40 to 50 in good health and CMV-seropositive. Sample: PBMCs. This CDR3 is CASSLRGYRGSRYAGELFF. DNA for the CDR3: TGTGCCAGCAGCTTAAGGGGGTACAGGGGTTCTCGGTACGCCGGGGAGCTGTTTTTT.